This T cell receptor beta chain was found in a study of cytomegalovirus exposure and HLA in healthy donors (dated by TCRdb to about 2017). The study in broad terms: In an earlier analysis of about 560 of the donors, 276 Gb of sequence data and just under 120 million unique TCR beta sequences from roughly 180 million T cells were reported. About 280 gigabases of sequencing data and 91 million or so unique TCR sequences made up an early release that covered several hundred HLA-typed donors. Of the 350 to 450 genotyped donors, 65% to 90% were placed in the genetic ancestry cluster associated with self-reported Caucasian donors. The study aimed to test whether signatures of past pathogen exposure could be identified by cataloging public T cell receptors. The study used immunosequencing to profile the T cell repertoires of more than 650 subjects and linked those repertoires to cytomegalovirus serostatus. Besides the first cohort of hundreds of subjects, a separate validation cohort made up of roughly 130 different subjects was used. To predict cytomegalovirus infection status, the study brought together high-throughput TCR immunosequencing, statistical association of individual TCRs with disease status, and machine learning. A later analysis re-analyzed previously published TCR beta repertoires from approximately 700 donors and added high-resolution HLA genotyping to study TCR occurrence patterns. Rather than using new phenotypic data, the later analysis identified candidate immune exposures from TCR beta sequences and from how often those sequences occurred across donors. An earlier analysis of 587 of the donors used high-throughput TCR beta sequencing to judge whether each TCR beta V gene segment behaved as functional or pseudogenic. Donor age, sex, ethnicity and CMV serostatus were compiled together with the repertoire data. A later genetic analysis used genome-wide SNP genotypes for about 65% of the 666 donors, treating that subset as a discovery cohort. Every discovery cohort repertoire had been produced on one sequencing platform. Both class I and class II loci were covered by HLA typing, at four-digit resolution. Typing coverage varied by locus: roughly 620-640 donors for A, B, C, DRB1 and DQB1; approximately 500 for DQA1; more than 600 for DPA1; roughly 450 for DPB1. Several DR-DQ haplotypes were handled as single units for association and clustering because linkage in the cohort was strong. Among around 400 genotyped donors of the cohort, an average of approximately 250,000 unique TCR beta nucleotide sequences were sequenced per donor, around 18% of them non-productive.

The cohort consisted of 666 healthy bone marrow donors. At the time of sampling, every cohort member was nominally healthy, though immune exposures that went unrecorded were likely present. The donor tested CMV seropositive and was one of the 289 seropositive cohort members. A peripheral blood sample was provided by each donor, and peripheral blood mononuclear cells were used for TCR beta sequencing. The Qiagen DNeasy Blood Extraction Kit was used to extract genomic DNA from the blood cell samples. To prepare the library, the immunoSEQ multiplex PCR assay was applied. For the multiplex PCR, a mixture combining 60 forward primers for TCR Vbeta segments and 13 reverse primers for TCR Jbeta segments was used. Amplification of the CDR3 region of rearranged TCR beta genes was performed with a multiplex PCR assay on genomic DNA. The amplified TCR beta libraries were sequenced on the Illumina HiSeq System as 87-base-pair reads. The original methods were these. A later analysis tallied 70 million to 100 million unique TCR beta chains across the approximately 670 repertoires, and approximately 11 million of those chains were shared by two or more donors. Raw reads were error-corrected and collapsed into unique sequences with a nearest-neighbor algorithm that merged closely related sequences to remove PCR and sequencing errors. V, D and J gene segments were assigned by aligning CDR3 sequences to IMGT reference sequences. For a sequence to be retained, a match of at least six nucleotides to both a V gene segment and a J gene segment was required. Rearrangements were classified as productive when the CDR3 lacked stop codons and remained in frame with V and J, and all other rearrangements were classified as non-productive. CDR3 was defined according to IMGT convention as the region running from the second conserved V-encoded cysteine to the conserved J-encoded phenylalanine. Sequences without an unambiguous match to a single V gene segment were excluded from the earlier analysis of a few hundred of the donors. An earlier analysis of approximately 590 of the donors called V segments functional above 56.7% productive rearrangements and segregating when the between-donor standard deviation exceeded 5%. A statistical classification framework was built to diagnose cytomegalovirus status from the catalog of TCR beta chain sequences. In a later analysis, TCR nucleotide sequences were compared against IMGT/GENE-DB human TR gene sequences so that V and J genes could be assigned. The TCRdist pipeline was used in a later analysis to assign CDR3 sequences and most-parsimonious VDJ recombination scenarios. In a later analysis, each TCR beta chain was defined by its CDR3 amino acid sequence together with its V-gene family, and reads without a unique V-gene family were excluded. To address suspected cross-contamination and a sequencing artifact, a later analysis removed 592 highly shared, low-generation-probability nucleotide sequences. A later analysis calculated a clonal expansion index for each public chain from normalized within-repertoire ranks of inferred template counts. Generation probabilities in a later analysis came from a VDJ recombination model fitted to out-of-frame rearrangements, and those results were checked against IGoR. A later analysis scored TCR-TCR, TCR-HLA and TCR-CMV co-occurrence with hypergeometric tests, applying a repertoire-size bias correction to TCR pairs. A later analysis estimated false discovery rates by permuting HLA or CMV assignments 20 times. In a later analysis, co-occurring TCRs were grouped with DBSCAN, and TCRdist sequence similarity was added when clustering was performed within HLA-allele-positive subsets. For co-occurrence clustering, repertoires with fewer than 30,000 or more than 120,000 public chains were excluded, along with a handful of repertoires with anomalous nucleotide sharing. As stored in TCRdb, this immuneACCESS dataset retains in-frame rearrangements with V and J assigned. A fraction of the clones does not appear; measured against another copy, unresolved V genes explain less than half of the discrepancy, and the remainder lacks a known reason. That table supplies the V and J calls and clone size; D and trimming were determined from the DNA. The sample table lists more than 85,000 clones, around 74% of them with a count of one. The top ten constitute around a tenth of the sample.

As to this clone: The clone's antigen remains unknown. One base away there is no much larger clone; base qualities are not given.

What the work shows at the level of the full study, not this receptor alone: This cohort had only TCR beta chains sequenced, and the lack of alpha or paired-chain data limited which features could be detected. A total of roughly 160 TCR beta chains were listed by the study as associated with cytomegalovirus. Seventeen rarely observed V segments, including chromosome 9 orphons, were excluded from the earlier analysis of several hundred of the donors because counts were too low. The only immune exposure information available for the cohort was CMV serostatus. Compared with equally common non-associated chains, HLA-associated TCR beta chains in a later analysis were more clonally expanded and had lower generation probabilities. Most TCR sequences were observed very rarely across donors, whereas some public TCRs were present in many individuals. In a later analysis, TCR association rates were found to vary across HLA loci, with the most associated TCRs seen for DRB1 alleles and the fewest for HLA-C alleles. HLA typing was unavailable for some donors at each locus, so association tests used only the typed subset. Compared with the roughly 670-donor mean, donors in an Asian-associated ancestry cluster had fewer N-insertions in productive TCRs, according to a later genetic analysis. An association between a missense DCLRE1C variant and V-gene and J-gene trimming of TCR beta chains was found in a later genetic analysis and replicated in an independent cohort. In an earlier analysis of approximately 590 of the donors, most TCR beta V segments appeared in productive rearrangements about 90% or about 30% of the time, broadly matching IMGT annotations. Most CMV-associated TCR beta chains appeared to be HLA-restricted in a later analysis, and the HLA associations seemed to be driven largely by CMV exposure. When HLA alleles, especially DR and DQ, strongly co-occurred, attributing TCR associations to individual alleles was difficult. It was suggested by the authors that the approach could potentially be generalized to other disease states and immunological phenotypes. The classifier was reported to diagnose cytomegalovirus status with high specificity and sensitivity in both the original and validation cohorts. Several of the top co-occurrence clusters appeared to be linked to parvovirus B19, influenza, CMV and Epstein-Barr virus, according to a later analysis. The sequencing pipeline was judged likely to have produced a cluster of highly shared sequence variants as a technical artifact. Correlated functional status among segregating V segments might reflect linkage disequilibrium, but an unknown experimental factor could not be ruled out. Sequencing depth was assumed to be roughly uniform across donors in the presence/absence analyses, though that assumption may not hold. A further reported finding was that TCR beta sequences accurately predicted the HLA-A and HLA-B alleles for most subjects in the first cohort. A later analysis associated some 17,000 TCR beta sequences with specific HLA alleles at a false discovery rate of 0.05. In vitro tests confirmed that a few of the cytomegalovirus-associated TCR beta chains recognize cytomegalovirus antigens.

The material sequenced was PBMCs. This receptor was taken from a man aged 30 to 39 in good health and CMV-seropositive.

The CDR3 region reads CASRTGAGGTEAFF. The DNA reads as follows: TGTGCCAGCAGAACTGGGGCAGGTGGGACTGAAGCTTTCTTT. The chain is made from TRBV6-5 and TRBJ1-1; possibly the D gene is TRBD1, per 5 matching bases. From the cysteine up to the phenylalanine, the CDR3 has a length of 14 residues. Of all the DNA, just the CDR3 is kept, 42 bases in frame from base 1. As encoded in the germline V gene, CDR1 is MNHEY while CDR2 is SVGAGI. Deletion took 6 bases off V and 5 bases off J, with a span of 16 bases between the germline ends.